The clone carrying this TCR beta chain was found a few times. Its antigen remains unidentified. In the PCR, 60 Vbeta and 13 Jbeta primers were used. Only in-frame clones appear in the TCRdb table, and some are missing; sequencing was by immunoSEQ multiplex PCR. The data hold more than 85,000 clones, with around three quarters observed a single time. The CDR3 spans 13 residues. The V gene's germline CDR1 is MNHEY and CDR2 SMNVEV (reference sequence). V was pared by 0 bases and J by 8 bases, with 7 bases between. This specimen comes from a study of cytomegalovirus exposure and HLA in healthy donors. Study-wide results and limits: Later analysis identified several of the most significant clusters that appeared linked to common viral pathogens.

The V and J genes are TRBV27 and TRBJ1-4; D remains ambiguous. Sequencing was carried out using PBMCs. The receptor was isolated from a male donor in good health and CMV-seropositive. The CDR3 here is CASSLSRAEKLFF. In DNA form, the CDR3 reads TGTGCCAGCAGTTTATCGAGGGCGGAAAAACTGTTTTTT.